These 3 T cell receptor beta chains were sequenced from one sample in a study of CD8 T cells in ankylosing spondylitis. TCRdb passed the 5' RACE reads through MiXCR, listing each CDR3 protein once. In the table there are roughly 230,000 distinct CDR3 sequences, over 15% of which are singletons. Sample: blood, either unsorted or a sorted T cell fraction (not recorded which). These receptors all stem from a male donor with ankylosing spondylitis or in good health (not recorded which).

CDR3 loop: CASSQPGQGSGYTF. The DNA of the CDR3 is TGTGCCAGCAGCCAGCCGGGACAGGGGTCTGGCTACACCTTC. The rearrangement uses TRBV4-2 and TRBJ1-2, with 10 bases lining up with TRBD1. J was trimmed by 7 bases and V by 3 bases; bases with no gene match: 5. The CDR3 contains 14 residues. Germline V gene lookup returns CDR1 LGHNA and CDR2 YNFKEQ.

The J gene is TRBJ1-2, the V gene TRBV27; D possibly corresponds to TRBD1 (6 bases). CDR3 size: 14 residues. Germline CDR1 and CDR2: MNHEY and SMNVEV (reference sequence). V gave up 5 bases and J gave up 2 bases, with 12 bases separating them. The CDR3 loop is CASSTQDRNYGYTF. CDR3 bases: TGTGCCAGCAGTACCCAAGACAGGAACTATGGCTACACCTTC.

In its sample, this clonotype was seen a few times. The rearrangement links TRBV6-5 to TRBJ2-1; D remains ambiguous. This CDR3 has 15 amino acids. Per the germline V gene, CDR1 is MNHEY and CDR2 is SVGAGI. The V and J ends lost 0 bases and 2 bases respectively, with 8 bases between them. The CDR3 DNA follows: TGTGCCAGCAGTTACTCTTCTTACGCCTACAATGAGCAGTTCTTC. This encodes CASSYSSYAYNEQFF.